The source of this T cell receptor (beta chain) is a study of PD-1 blockade in classical Hodgkin lymphoma. The study, taken as a whole, reports: Reports described newly diagnosed patients as having lower baseline TCR diversity than healthy donors.

Generated by immunoSEQ multiplex PCR, the TCRdb table keeps only in-frame clones and is missing some. The sample includes around 13,000 clones, roughly three quarters of them seen just once. This clone has more than one count but fewer than ten. Antigen unknown. Relapse was seen in all patients after autologous stem cell transplantation, and brentuximab vedotin exposure was variable. Magnetic negative selection isolated CD8+ T cells from thawed PBMCs. Germline CDR1 is MNHEY and CDR2 is SMNVEV (reference sequence). V was clipped by 2 bases and J by 1 base, with 6 bases between them. The CDR3 runs 14 residues.

The chain joins TRBV27 to TRBJ1-5, with D hard to call. The source was CD8+ T cells from blood, collected at baseline. The clonotype originates from a human donor with classical Hodgkin lymphoma. Written as DNA, the CDR3 is TGTGCCAGCAGTTTACACGGGAGCAATCAGCCCCAGCATTTT. It specifies CASSLHGSNQPQHF.